This T cell receptor (beta chain) was recorded in a study of T cells in Graves' hyperthyroidism and ophthalmopathy. General observations from the study: Expanded thyroid clonotypes (above 0.001) were mostly also found in blood. Ophthalmopathy was told apart from stable hyperthyroidism by a 13 V-J model.

Patients with ophthalmopathy all had a Clinical Activity Score of at least 3, a NOSPECS grade of at least 4 and duration under 3 months. Using more than 7.5 ml of fresh peripheral blood, PBMCs were prepared. After removal of 2 bases from V and 3 bases from J, the junction contained 6 bases not matched to a gene. CDR1 KGHSH and CDR2 LQKENI come from the germline V gene. The length of the CDR3 is 15 residues. From RNA transcripts, TCR beta CDR3 regions were amplified. Initially, a first-round RT-PCR of the TCR CDR3 employed the HTBI primer set. TCRdb independently ran MiXCR on the multiplex PCR reads; one entry per CDR3 protein. This sample carries 400,000 or so distinct CDR3 sequences, around 15% of them seen once, and the ten largest clones take approximately 27%. This clonotype was counted many times. Its antigen is unidentified.

The chain links TRBV18 to TRBJ1-1; TRBD1 agrees at 7 bases. Input material: blood. This sequence originates from a man aged 45 to 65 with Graves' ophthalmopathy. CDR3 protein: CASSPLGGRDTEAFF. CDR3 DNA sequence: TGTGCCAGCTCACCATTAGGGGGCCGGGACACTGAAGCTTTCTTT.